Below, 8 T cell receptor beta chains from the same sample are listed, as sequenced in a study of graft-versus-host responses after intestinal transplantation. Generated by immunoSEQ multiplex PCR, the TCRdb table keeps only in-frame clones and is missing some. In the table there are around 90,000 clones, over 80% of which are singletons. Their cognate antigens are unknown. Here the sequenced sample was unstimulated CD8+ T cells sorted from spleen or lymph node cells, taken before intestinal transplant. The receptors derive from a human donor who received an intestinal transplant.

V is TRBV19 and J is TRBJ1-1; D perhaps matches TRBD1 (6 bases). Deletions cut 6 bases from V and 3 bases from J, with 8 bases between. The CDR3 has 12 residues. Germline values: CDR1 LNHDA, CDR2 SQIVND (reference sequence). The CDR3 loop reads CASRAGDTEAFF. CDR3 sequence (DNA): TGTGCCAGTAGGGCAGGGGACACTGAAGCTTTCTTT.

This chain joins TRBV5-1 and TRBJ2-1; 7 nucleotides match TRBD2. Germline CDR1 is SGHRS and CDR2 is YFSETQ. Trimming took 4 bases from V and 4 from J; bases not matched to a gene: 8. The CDR3 sequence is 15 residues long. CDR3 in DNA: TGCGCCAGCAGCCCAGCGGGGACCCAATACAATGAGCAGTTCTTC. Translated, it gives CASSPAGTQYNEQFF. The full variable domain, rest sourced from reference TRBV5-1 and TRBJ2-1, is KAGVTQTPRYLIKTRGQQVTLSCSPISGHRSVSWYQQTPGQGLQFLFEYFSETQRNKGNFPGRFSGRQFSNSRSEMNVSTLELGDSALYLCASSPAGTQYNEQFFGPGTRLTVL.

The chain recombines TRBV6-5 with TRBJ2-5, with D possibly matching TRBD2 (6 bases). The CDR3 has 13 amino acids. The germline V gene encodes CDR1 MNHEY and CDR2 SVGAGI. V lost 2 bases and J 4 bases, leaving 8 bases between the germline ends. CDR3 residues: CASSYTSSETQYF. CDR3 in DNA: TGTGCCAGCAGTTACACTAGCTCAGAGACCCAGTACTTC.

This chain connects TRBV6-1 to TRBJ2-3, with 11 bases lining up with TRBD2. The CDR3 sequence is 15 residues long. The V gene end was trimmed by 6 bases and the J gene end by 4 bases; junction bases not matched to a gene: 6. The germline CDR1 and CDR2 sequences are MNHNS and SASEGT. The CDR3 reads CASSASGRRPDTQYF. Written as DNA, the CDR3 is TGTGCCAGCAGCGCTAGCGGGAGGAGGCCAGATACGCAGTATTTT.

This clone came up once. CDR3 coding DNA: TGTGCCAGCAAAGGCGCCTTCCTAGCTAACTATGGCTACACCTTC. Translation gives CASKGAFLANYGYTF. The chain couples TRBV2 to TRBJ1-2; the D is unclear. The CDR3 has 15 amino acids. Germline assignment: CDR1 SNHLY and CDR2 FYNNEI. Trimming took 7 bases from V and 0 from J, leaving 15 bases between them.

The chain links TRBV9 to TRBJ2-2, with 7 nucleotides matching TRBD2. Germline V lookup: CDR1 SGDLS, CDR2 YYNGEE. The CDR3 is 21 residues long. After removal of 4 bases from V and 6 bases from J, the junction contained 27 bases not matched to a gene. The CDR3 loop is CASSPGLLWGGVSKLPGELFF. The CDR3 DNA reads TGTGCCAGCAGCCCCGGTCTTTTGTGGGGGGGTGTATCGAAGCTACCCGGGGAGCTGTTTTTT.

This clone came up once. This chain uses TRBV4-1 with TRBJ2-2; D is ambiguous. Germline lookup yields CDR1 MGHRA and CDR2 YSYEKL. The CDR3 loop spans 16 amino acids. V lost 1 base to trimming and J lost 0 bases, with 9 bases between them. The CDR3 here is CASSQVLMSNTGELFF. CDR3 DNA: TGCGCCAGCAGCCAAGTGCTAATGTCGAACACCGGGGAGCTGTTTTTT.

The chain links TRBV27 to TRBJ1-6; 8 nucleotides align to TRBD1. Germline V gene sequence: CDR1 MNHEY, CDR2 SMNVEV (reference sequence). V dropped 6 bases and J dropped 7; count of bases not matched to a gene: 5. CDR3 length: 14 residues. DNA of the CDR3: TGTGCCAGCAGCCGGACAGGGAAAAATTCACCCCTCCACTTT. Translation gives CASSRTGKNSPLHF.